Described below is a single TCR beta chain sequence and its context. Its antigen is undetermined. These data come from a study of T cells expressing NK-cell markers. Study context: The TCR beta repertoires originated in sorted CD3+CD56+NKG2C+, CD3+CD56+NKG2C- and CD3+CD56-NKG2C+ T cells. Eight donors were sequenced, seven testing HCMV-seropositive and one testing seronegative. General study findings and limits: Questions lingered over whether expanded NKG2C+ T cell clones were HCMV-specific. These clonotypes also led the CD3+CD56-NKG2C+ fraction in a few donors.

TCRdb reprocessed the 5' RACE reads, keeping one entry per CDR3 protein, no DNA. Recorded for this sample: 250,000 or so distinct CDR3 sequences. The germline V gene encodes CDR1 KGHDR and CDR2 SFDVKD. This CDR3 comprises 13 residues. Sequencing input: blood T cells: a sorted CD56 or NKG2C T cell subset, CD4+ or CD8+ T cells, or bulk PBMC T cells (not recorded which). The source is a woman between 18 and 75 years old in good health. The chain recombines TRBV24-1 with TRBJ1-2; as DNA is missing, the TRBD1 call by TCRdb cannot be tested. The CDR3 sequence: CATSGGTGSGYTF.